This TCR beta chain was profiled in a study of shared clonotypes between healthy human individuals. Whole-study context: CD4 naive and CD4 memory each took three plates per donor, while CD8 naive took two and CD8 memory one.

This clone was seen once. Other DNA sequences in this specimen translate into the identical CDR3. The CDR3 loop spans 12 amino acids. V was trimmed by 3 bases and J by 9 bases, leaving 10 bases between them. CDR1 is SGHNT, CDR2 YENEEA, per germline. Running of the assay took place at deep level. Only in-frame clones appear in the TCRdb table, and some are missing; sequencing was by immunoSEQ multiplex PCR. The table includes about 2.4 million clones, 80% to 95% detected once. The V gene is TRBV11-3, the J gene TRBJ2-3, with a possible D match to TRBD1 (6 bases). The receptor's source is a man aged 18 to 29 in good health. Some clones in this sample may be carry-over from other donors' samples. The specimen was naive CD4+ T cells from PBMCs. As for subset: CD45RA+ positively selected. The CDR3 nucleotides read TGTGCCAGCAGCTTGGGGGCAGGGACGCAGTATTTT. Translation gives CASSLGAGTQYF.